This TCR beta chain was captured in a study of T cell responses to AZD1222 COVID-19 vaccine. Timing groups of about 4 and about 12 weeks for second doses were pooled. Assay used: immunoSEQ multiplex PCR; TCRdb lists only in-frame clones, some missing. The top ten hold approximately 4.5% of the sample, which has just under 80,000 clones, more than 85% seen once. The V gene lost 7 bases and the J gene lost 1 base, with 13 bases spanning the gap. Germline CDR1 and CDR2: SNHLY and FYNNEI. This CDR3 has 15 residues. The receptor comes from an adult who received the AZD1222 COVID-19 vaccine. The chain joins TRBV2 to TRBJ1-4, with unresolved D. Sequencing used peripheral blood, obtained 28 days after the second AZD1222 dose. The CDR3 DNA follows: TGTGCCAGCATCAACGGAAGAAGAACTAATGAAAAACTGTTTTTT. It specifies CASINGRRTNEKLFF. The entire variable domain, with the rest obtained from reference TRBV2 and TRBJ1-4, is as follows: EPEVTQTPSHQVTQMGQEVILRCVPISNHLYFYWYRQILGQKVEFLVSFYNNEISEKSEIFDDQFSVERPDGSNFTLKIRSTKLEDSAMYFCASINGRRTNEKLFFGSGTQLSVL.